The entry below gives a single T cell receptor beta chain sequence along with its context. The CDR3 is 13 residues long. CDR1 SNHLY and CDR2 FYNNEI come from the germline V gene. The V end lost 0 bases, the J end lost 6 bases, and 9 bases lay between the germline ends. This entry belongs to a study of T cell clones after liver transplantation. The method was immunoSEQ multiplex PCR; TCRdb's version includes in-frame clones alone and lacks a portion of them. Of fewer than 110,000 clones listed, about 86% were seen once; the top ten hold approximately 2.8%. J is TRBJ2-7 and V is TRBV2, with D unresolved. This receptor was obtained from a human patient who received a liver transplant. These T cells may partly come from the graft donor. The sample was CD4+ T cells from blood, taken around 4 years after liver transplant. CDR3 sequence: CASSEAEPGEQYF. The CDR3 DNA reads TGTGCCAGCAGTGAAGCAGAGCCAGGCGAGCAGTACTTC.